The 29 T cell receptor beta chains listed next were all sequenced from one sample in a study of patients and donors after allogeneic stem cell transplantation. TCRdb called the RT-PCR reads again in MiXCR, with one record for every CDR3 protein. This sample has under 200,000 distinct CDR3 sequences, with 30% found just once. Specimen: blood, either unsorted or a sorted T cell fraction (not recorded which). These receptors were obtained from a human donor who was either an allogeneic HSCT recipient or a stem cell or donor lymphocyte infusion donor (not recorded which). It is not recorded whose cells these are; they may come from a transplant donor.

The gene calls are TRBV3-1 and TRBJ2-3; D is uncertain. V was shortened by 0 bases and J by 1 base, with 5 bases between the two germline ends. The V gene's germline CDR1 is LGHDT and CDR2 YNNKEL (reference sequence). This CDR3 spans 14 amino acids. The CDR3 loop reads CASSQERGTDTQYF. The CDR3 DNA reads TGTGCCAGCAGCCAAGAAAGAGGCACAGATACGCAGTATTTT.

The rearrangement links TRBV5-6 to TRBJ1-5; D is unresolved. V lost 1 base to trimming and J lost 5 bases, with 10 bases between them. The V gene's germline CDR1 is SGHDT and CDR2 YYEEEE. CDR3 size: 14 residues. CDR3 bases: TGTGCCAGCAGCTTGTTAGGGAGGGATCAGCCCCAGCATTTT. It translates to CASSLLGRDQPQHF.

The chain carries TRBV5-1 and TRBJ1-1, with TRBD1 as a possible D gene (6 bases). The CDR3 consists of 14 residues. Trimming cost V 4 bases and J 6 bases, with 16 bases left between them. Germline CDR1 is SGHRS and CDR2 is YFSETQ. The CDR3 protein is CASSLQTGMSEAFF. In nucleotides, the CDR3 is TGCGCCAGCAGCCTACAGACAGGTATGTCTGAAGCTTTCTTT.

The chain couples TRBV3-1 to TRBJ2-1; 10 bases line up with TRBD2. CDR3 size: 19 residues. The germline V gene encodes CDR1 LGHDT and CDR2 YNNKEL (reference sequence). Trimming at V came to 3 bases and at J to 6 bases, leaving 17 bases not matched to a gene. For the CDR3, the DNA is TGTGCCAGCAGCCATTACAGGGCTAGCGGGAGAGGGCGGCCCAATGAGCAGTTCTTC. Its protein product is CASSHYRASGRGRPNEQFF.

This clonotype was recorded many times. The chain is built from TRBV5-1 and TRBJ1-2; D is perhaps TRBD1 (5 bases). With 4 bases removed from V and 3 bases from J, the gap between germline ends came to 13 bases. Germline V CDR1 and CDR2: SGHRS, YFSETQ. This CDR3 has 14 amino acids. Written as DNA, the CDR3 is TGCGCCAGCAGCATTCAGGGAACCTACTATGGCTACACCTTC. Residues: CASSIQGTYYGYTF. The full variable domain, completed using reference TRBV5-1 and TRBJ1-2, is KAGVTQTPRYLIKTRGQQVTLSCSPISGHRSVSWYQQTPGQGLQFLFEYFSETQRNKGNFPGRFSGRQFSNSRSEMNVSTLELGDSALYLCASSIQGTYYGYTFGSGTRLTVV.

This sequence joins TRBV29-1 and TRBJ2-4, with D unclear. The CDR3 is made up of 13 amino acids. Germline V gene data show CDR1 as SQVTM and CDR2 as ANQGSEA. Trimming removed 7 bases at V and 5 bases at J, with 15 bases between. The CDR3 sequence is CSAAGPGQNIQYF. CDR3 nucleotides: TGCAGCGCCGCAGGACCTGGCCAAAACATTCAGTACTTC.

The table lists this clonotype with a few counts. The CDR3 coding sequence is TGCAGTGCTAGAGATCCTCAATTCTATGGCTACACCTTC. Translated, it gives CSARDPQFYGYTF. The chain combines TRBV20-1 with TRBJ1-2; D not certain. V was cut by 0 bases and J by 4 bases, with 9 bases left in between. The CDR3 sequence is 13 residues long. Germline loops: CDR1 DFQATT, CDR2 SNEGSKA (reference sequence).

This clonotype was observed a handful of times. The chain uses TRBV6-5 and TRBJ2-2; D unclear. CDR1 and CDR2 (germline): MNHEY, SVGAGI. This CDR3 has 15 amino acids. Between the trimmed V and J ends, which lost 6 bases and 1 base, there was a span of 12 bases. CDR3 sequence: CASRKVTMNTGELFF. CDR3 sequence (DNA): TGTGCCAGCAGGAAGGTAACCATGAACACCGGGGAGCTGTTTTTT.

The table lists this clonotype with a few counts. CDR3 protein: CSVELAGGSGSYVGYEQYF. For the CDR3, the DNA is TGCAGCGTTGAACTAGCCGGAGGATCAGGATCCTATGTTGGGTACGAGCAGTACTTC. The chain has TRBV29-1 and TRBJ2-7; D perhaps matches TRBD2 (5 bases). The V and J ends lost 2 bases and 4 bases respectively, with 30 bases between them. Germline CDR1 reads SQVTM; CDR2 reads ANQGSEA. The CDR3 length is 19 residues.

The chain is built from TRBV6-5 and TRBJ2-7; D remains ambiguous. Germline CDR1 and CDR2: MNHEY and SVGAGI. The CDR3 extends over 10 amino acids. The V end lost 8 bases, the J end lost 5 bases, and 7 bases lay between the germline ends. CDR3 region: CASLMDEQYF. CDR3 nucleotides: TGTGCCAGCCTGATGGACGAGCAGTACTTC.

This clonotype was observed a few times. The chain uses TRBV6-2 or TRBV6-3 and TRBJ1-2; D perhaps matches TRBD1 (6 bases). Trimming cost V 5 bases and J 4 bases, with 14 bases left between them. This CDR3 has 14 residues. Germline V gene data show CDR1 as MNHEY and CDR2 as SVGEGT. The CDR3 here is CASSRLGQTYGYTF. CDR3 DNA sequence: TGTGCCAGCAGTAGGCTCGGACAGACCTATGGCTACACCTTC.

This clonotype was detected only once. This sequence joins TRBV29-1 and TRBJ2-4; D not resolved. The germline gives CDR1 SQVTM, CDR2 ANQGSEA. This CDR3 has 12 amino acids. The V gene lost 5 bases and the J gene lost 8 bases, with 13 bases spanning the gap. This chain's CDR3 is CSVSQEAYIQYF. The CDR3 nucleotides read TGCAGCGTTAGCCAAGAGGCGTACATTCAGTACTTC. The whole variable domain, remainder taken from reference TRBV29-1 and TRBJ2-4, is SAVISQKPSRDICQRGTSLTIQCQVDSQVTMMFWYRQQPGQSLTLIATANQGSEATYESGFVIDKFPISRPNLTFSTLTVSNMSPEDSSIYLCSVSQEAYIQYFGAGTRLSVL.

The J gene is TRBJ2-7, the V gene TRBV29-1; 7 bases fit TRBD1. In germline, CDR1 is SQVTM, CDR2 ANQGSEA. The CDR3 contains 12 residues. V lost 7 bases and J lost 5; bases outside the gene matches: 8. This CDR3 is CSALRGLNEQYF. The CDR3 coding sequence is TGCAGCGCCCTCAGGGGGTTGAACGAGCAGTACTTC.

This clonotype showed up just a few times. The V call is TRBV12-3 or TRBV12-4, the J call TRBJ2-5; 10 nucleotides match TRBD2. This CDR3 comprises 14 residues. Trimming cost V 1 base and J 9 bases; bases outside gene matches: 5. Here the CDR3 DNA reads TGTGCCAGCAGTTTAGGGGCTAGCGGGAGAGCCCAGTACTTC. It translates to CASSLGASGRAQYF.

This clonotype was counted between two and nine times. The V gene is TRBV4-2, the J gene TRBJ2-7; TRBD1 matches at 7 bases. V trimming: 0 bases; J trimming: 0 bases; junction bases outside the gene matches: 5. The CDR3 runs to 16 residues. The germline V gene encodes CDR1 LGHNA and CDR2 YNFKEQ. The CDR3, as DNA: TGTGCCAGCAGCCAAGATACAAGACAGGGCTCCTACGAGCAGTACTTC. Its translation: CASSQDTRQGSYEQYF.

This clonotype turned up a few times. The CDR3 spells CAWDRGQVNSPLHF. The CDR3 DNA reads as TGTGCCTGGGACAGGGGGCAGGTTAATTCACCCCTCCACTTT. This chain links TRBV30 with TRBJ1-6; 10 positions match TRBD1. Germline V gene lookup returns CDR1 GTSNPN and CDR2 SVGIG (reference sequence). After removal of 5 bases from V and 6 bases from J, the junction contained 4 bases not matched to a gene. This CDR3 spans 14 amino acids.

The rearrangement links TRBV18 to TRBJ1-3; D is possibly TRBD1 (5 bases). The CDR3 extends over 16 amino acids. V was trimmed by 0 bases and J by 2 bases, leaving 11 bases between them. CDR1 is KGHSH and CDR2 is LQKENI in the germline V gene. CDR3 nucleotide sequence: TGTGCCAGCTCACCACCGGTGAAACAGGCTGGAAACACCATATATTTT. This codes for CASSPPVKQAGNTIYF.

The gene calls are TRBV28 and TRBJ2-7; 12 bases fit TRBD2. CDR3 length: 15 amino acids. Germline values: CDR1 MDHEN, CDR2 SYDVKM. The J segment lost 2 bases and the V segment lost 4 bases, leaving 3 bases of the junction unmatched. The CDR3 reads CASSSLAGGAYEQYF. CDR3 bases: TGTGCCAGCAGTTCTCTAGCGGGAGGGGCCTACGAGCAGTACTTC.

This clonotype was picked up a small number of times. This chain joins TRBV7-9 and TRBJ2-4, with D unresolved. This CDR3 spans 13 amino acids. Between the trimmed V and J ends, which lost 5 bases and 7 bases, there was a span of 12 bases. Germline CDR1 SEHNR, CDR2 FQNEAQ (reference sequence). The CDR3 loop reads CASSPRVWNIQYF. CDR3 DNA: TGTGCCAGCAGCCCTCGGGTGTGGAACATTCAGTACTTC.

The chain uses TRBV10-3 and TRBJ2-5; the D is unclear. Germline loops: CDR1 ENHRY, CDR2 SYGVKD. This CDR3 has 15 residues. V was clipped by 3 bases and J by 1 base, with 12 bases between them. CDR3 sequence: CAISEVVGIQETQYF. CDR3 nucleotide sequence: TGTGCCATCAGTGAAGTCGTGGGGATCCAAGAGACCCAGTACTTC.

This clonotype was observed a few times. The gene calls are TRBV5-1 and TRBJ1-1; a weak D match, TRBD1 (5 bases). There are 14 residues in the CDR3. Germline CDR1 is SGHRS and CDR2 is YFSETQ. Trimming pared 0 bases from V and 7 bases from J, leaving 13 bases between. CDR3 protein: CASSLARQSNEAFF. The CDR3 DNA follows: TGCGCCAGCAGCTTGGCCCGACAGAGCAATGAAGCTTTCTTT.

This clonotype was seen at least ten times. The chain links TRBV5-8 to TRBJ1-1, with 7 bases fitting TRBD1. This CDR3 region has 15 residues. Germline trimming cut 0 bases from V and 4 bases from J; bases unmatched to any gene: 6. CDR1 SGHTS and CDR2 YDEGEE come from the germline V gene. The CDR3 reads CASSLGKGAVTEAFF. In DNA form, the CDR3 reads TGTGCCAGCAGCTTGGGAAAGGGGGCAGTCACTGAAGCTTTCTTT.

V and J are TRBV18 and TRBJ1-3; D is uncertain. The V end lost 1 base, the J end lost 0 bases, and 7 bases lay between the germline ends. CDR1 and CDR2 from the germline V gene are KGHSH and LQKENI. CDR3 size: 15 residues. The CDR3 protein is CASSPQDSSGNTIYF. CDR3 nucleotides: TGTGCCAGCTCACCACAGGATAGCTCTGGAAACACCATATATTTT.

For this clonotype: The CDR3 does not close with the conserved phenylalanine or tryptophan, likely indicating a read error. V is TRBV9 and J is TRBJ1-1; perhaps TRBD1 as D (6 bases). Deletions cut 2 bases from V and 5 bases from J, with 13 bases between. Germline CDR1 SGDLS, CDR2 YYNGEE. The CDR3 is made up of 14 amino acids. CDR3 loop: CASSVEQGRTEAFL. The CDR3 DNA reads TGTGCCAGCAGCGTCGAACAGGGTCGTACTGAAGCTTTCTTG.

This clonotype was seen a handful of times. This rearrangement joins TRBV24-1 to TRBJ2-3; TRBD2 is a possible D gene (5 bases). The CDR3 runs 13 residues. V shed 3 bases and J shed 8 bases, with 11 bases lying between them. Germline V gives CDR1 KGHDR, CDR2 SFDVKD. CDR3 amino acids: CATSDPAEGTQYF. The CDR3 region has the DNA TGTGCCACCAGTGATCCTGCCGAGGGTACGCAGTATTTT.

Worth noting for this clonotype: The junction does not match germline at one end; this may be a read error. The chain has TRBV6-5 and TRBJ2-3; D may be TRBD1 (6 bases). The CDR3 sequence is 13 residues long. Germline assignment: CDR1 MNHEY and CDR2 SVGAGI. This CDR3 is CATSWDITDTQYF. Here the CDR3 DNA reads TGTGCCACCAGTTGGGACATCACAGATACGCAGTATTTT.

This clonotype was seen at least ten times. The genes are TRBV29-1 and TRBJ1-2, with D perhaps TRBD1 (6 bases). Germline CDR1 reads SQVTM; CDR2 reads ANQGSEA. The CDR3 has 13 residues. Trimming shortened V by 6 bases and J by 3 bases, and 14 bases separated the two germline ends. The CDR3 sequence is CSVRTELHYGYTF. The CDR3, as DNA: TGCAGCGTAAGGACAGAGCTGCACTATGGCTACACCTTC.

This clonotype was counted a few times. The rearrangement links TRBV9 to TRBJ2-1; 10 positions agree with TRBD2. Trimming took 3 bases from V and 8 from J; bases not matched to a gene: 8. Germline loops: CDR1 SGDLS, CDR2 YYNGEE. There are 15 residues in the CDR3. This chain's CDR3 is CASSEASGSIDEQFF. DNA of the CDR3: TGTGCCAGCAGCGAAGCTAGCGGGAGTATCGATGAGCAGTTCTTC.

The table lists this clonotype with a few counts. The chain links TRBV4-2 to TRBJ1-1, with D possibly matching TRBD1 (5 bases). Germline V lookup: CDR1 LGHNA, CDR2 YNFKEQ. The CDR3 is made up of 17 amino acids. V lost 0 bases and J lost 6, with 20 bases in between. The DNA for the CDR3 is TGTGCCAGCAGCCAAGATGTGGGGAAGGGGCTGGGAGCTGAAGCTTTCTTT. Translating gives CASSQDVGKGLGAEAFF.